One sample yielded the 20 T cell receptor beta chains listed below, sequenced in a study of regulatory T cells in long-lasting Graves disease. According to the study, TCR beta libraries were built with iRepertoire HTBI primers and CDR3-region Arm-PCR. TCRdb itself ran the multiplex PCR reads through MiXCR, one entry per CDR3 protein. Of 420,000 or so distinct CDR3 sequences in the sample, 20% to 25% are singletons; the top ten hold about a quarter. Noted time point: persistent/refractory GD, antithyroid drugs over 5 years with positive TRAb. Generation of the TCR library employed RNA extracted from PBMCs. The sample here was peripheral blood mononuclear cells (PBMCs), taken when the disease was refractory, from a patient treated with antithyroid drugs. Receptors were obtained from a female donor with Graves disease.

On this clonotype: A single base separates this from a much larger clone, so it may be a read error. The CDR3 sequence: CASSLYRGDSQETQCF. Here the CDR3 DNA reads TGTGCCAGCAGTTTATACAGGGGGGACAGCCAAGAGACCCAGTGCTTC. The chain carries TRBV28 and TRBJ2-5; 8 nucleotides agree with TRBD1. This CDR3 is 16 amino acids long. CDR1 and CDR2 (germline): MDHEN, SYDVKM.

This clonotype was seen many times. This chain uses TRBV27 with TRBJ2-5; 8 positions agree with TRBD1. Germline loops: CDR1 MNHEY, CDR2 SMNVEV (reference sequence). This CDR3 has 15 amino acids. V lost 5 bases to trimming and J lost 3 bases; unmatched junction nucleotides: 8. CDR3 DNA sequence: TGTGCCAGCAGTCCAGGACAGGGCCTAGAAGAGACCCAGTACTTC. Protein: CASSPGQGLEETQYF.

In this sample, this clonotype turned up many times. The rearrangement uses TRBV7-9 and TRBJ2-7, with unresolved D. In germline, CDR1 is SEHNR, CDR2 FQNEAQ (reference sequence). Trimming removed 2 bases from V and 3 bases from J, with 11 bases in between. The CDR3 totals 14 residues. The CDR3 DNA reads as TGTGCCAGCAGCTTAACGGAAAAGGGCTACGAGCAGTACTTC. Protein sequence: CASSLTEKGYEQYF.

The rearrangement uses TRBV5-1 and TRBJ1-1; D unresolved. Germline V gene data show CDR1 as SGHRS and CDR2 as YFSETQ. V lost 4 bases to trimming and J lost 3 bases, with 10 bases between them. This CDR3 is built from 13 residues. The CDR3 DNA is TGCGCCAGCAGCAAGGACTTGGACACTGAAGCTTTCTTT. Encoded protein: CASSKDLDTEAFF.

This clonotype has a count of ten or more. The chain has TRBV18 and TRBJ2-5; D is unclear. Trimming removed 3 bases at V and 0 bases at J, with 5 bases between. The CDR3 covers 13 residues. CDR1 and CDR2 (germline): KGHSH, LQKENI. CDR3 sequence reads: CASSPEYQETQYF. CDR3 nucleotide sequence: TGTGCCAGCTCACCGGAGTACCAAGAGACCCAGTACTTC. Full variable domain (outside the CDR3, taken from reference TRBV18 and TRBJ2-5): NAGVMQNPRHLVRRRGQEARLRCSPMKGHSHVYWYRQLPEEGLKFMVYLQKENIIDESGMPKERFSAEFPKEGPSILRIQQVVRGDSAAYFCASSPEYQETQYFGPGTRLLVL.

This clonotype was picked up a small number of times. The V gene is TRBV28, the J gene TRBJ2-2; 12 nucleotides agree with TRBD2. Germline CDR1 is MDHEN and CDR2 is SYDVKM. This CDR3 has 13 amino acids. The CDR3: CASSGGGTGELFF. The CDR3 DNA reads as TGTGCTTCTAGCGGGGGGGGCACCGGGGAGCTGTTTTTT.

This chain joins TRBV6-4 and TRBJ2-2, with a tentative D call TRBD1 (6 bases). The length of the CDR3 is 14 residues. Trimming cost V 7 bases and J 5 bases, with 14 bases left between them. Germline CDR1 and CDR2: MRHNA and SNTAGT. CDR3 in DNA: TGTGCCAGCAAGGGGGACCATCAAACCGGGGAGCTGTTTTTT. Translating gives CASKGDHQTGELFF.

This chain links TRBV2 with TRBJ2-5; TRBD1 matches at 12 bases. The CDR3 length is 17 residues. Germline assignment: CDR1 SNHLY and CDR2 FYNNEI. The J segment lost 4 bases and the V segment lost 3 bases, leaving 9 bases of the junction unmatched. CDR3 residues: CASSDSGDRGRRETQYF. CDR3 coding DNA: TGTGCCAGCAGTGATTCGGGGGACAGGGGGCGCAGAGAGACCCAGTACTTC.

This chain connects TRBV6-1 to TRBJ2-7; 8 bases match TRBD1. CDR1 is MNHNS, CDR2 SASEGT, per germline. The CDR3 consists of 16 residues. V gave up 4 bases and J gave up 1 base; unmatched junction bases: 9. CDR3 region: CASSALRDRTSYEQYF. CDR3 sequence (DNA): TGTGCCAGCAGTGCACTCCGGGACAGGACGTCCTACGAGCAGTACTTC.

The table lists this clonotype with a few counts. V gene TRBV5-1 combines with J gene TRBJ2-2; 7 bases match TRBD1. Looked up from germline, CDR1 is SGHRS and CDR2 is YFSETQ. Losses at the gene ends were 7 bases for V and 0 bases for J; bases not matched to a gene: 3. The CDR3 has 14 residues. CDR3 protein: CASGTGANTGELFF. Here the CDR3 DNA reads TGCGCCAGCGGAACAGGGGCGAACACCGGGGAGCTGTTTTTT.

This chain connects TRBV5-4 to TRBJ1-1; 11 bases are a match to TRBD1. With 4 bases clipped from V and 5 bases from J, the junction kept 10 bases outside the gene matches. CDR3 size: 16 residues. Germline lookup yields CDR1 SGHNT and CDR2 YYREEE (reference sequence). CDR3 sequence (DNA): TGTGCCAGCAGCGGAGGACAGGGGGCGGGGGGGACTGAAGCTTTCTTT. Translation gives CASSGGQGAGGTEAFF.

This clonotype was recorded at least ten times. Here the CDR3 reads CASSYTTGQGSGYTF. The CDR3 DNA is TGTGCCAGCAGTTACACGACGGGACAGGGTAGTGGCTACACCTTC. The rearrangement joins TRBV6-5 to TRBJ1-2; 9 bases fit TRBD1. Germline V gene lookup returns CDR1 MNHEY and CDR2 SVGAGI. This CDR3 contains 15 residues. V was clipped by 2 bases and J by 7 bases; unmatched bases: 8.

The J gene is TRBJ2-7, the V gene TRBV7-2, with D uncertain. CDR1 and CDR2 from the germline V gene are SGHTA and FQGNSA. The CDR3 is 15 amino acids. The V end was cut by 3 bases, the J end by 0 bases, with 12 bases between. The CDR3 spells CASSLSPATSYEQYF. In DNA, the CDR3 is TGTGCCAGCAGCTTGTCACCAGCTACCTCCTACGAGCAGTACTTC. Full variable domain (rest looked up from reference TRBV7-2 and TRBJ2-7): GAGVSQSPSNKVTEKGKDVELRCDPISGHTALYWYRQSLGQGLEFLIYFQGNSAPDKSGLPSDRFSAERTGGSVSTLTIQRTQQEDSAVYLCASSLSPATSYEQYFGPGTRLTVT.

The rearrangement joins TRBV5-4 to TRBJ1-1; D is possibly TRBD1 (5 bases). Trimming stripped 0 bases from V and 11 bases from J, with 20 bases between. The CDR3 extends over 15 amino acids. Germline V gene data show CDR1 as SGHNT and CDR2 as YYREEE (reference sequence). CDR3 coding DNA: TGTGCCAGCAGCTTGGCGGGGCCTCGGGAGAGGGATGCTTTCTTT. It codes for CASSLAGPRERDAFF.

The genes are TRBV9 and TRBJ1-6, with 9 bases lining up with TRBD1. Germline-derived CDR1 and CDR2 are SGDLS and YYNGEE. Trimming cost V 4 bases and J 10 bases; bases outside gene matches: 9. CDR3 size: 15 residues. CDR3 nucleotides: TGTGCCAGCAGCACCCCCGGGACAGGGCCCTCACCCCTCCACTTT. This gives the protein CASSTPGTGPSPLHF.

Comment on this clonotype: This likely comes from a read error, as the CDR3 has no conserved phenylalanine or tryptophan at its end. The rearrangement links TRBV2 to TRBJ2-7; perhaps TRBD2 as D (5 bases). V gave up 4 bases and J gave up 0 bases, with 7 bases separating them. Germline V CDR1 and CDR2: SNHLY, FYNNEI. The CDR3 contains 13 residues. CDR3 region: CASSVGSSYEQYL. CDR3 nucleotide sequence: TGTGCCAGCAGTGTGGGGAGCTCCTACGAGCAGTACCTC.

The table lists this clonotype with a count of one. At one of its ends the junction is not consistent with the germline gene, which may arise from a read error. The chain joins TRBV5-5 to TRBJ1-2; D may be TRBD1 (6 bases). CDR3 length equals 14 residues. Germline V gene data show CDR1 as SGHKS and CDR2 as YYEKEE (reference sequence). CDR3: CASSKTDSNYGYTF. CDR3 bases: TGCGCCAGCAGCAAGACGGACAGCAACTATGGCTACACCTTC.

This clonotype was counted a single time. With a much larger clone just one base away, this may be a read error. The CDR3 end shows no conserved phenylalanine or tryptophan, and so a read error is likely. The chain recombines TRBV6-9 with TRBJ2-7; D unresolved. The CDR3 covers 15 residues. The V gene's germline CDR1 is MNHGY and CDR2 SVAAGI. V shed 3 bases and J shed 3 bases, with 15 bases lying between them. CDR3 sequence: CASSYAAPGFYEQYL. CDR3 nucleotide sequence: TGTGCCAGCAGTTACGCGGCCCCGGGCTTCTACGAGCAGTACCTC.

This clonotype was detected many times. The J gene is TRBJ2-5, the V gene TRBV7-2, with 7 positions matching TRBD2. The CDR3 totals 16 residues. CDR1 SGHTA and CDR2 FQGNSA come from the germline V gene. With 5 bases clipped from V and 5 bases from J, the junction kept 14 bases outside the gene matches. The CDR3 sequence is CASSPGRGRAGETQYF. CDR3 nucleotides: TGTGCCAGCAGCCCCGGTCGAGGGAGGGCCGGGGAGACCCAGTACTTC.

The chain couples TRBV2 to TRBJ2-7; D possibly uses TRBD1 or TRBD2 (5 bases each). Trimming took off 6 bases at V and 7 bases at J, with 28 bases between the two ends. Germline V gene sequence: CDR1 SNHLY, CDR2 FYNNEI. The CDR3 is 17 amino acids. DNA for the CDR3: TGTGCCAGCAGCCCATTACCCGGGGCCAACTCATCGGGGGAGCAGTACTTC. Translated: CASSPLPGANSSGEQYF. The complete variable domain, with remaining parts taken from reference TRBV2 and TRBJ2-7, reads EPEVTQTPSHQVTQMGQEVILRCVPISNHLYFYWYRQILGQKVEFLVSFYNNEISEKSEIFDDQFSVERPDGSNFTLKIRSTKLEDSAMYFCASSPLPGANSSGEQYFGPGTRLTVT.